This TCR beta chain was found in a study of beta chain features in type 1 diabetes. The overall study: Patients did not differ from healthy donors in age, gender or cell yield.

The isolated RNA, all of it, was reverse transcribed, so expressed TCRB transcripts were what got sequenced. Assay used: immunoSEQ multiplex PCR; TCRdb lists only in-frame clones, some missing. Altogether about half a million clones are present, approximately 10% being singletons, with the ten largest covering 0.035% to 0.05%. Findings of the study overall: Researchers report that Type 1 diabetes patients had moderately but significantly shorter TCRB CDR3s across all four CD4+ subsets. Patients' naive, central memory and regulatory TCRB repertoires appeared more alike than those of healthy donors. Any HLA-type effect on TCRB rearrangement remained unresolved here.

Trimming removed 0 bases from V and 8 bases from J; junction bases left unmatched: 4. Germline CDR1 reads SEHNR; CDR2 reads FQNEAQ (reference sequence). This CDR3 is built from 15 residues. This clone has just a few counts. The antigen remains undetermined. The chain links TRBV7-9 to TRBJ1-4; 9 bases are shared with TRBD1. The sequence was obtained from a woman aged 18-30 years in good health. Sequences were obtained from naive CD4+ T cells from blood. The CDR3 sequence is CASSLALGQGEKLFF. The CDR3 nucleotides read TGTGCCAGCAGCTTAGCGCTCGGACAGGGGGAAAAACTGTTTTTT.